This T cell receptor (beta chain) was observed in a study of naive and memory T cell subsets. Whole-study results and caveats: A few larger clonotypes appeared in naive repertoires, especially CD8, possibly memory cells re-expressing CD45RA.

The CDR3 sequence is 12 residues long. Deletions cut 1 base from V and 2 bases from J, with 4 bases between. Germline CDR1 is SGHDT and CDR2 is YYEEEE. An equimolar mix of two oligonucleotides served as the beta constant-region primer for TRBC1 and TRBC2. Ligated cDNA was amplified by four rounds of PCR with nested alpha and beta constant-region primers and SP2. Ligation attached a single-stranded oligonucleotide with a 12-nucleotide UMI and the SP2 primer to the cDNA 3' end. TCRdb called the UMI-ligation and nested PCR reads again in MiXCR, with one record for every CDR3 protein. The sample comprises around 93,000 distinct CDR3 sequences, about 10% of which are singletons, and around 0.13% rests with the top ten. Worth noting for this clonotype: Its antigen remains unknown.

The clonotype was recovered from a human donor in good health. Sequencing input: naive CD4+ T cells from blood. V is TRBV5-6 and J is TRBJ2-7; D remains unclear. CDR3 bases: TGTGCCAGCAGCTTGCAGGCCTACGAGCAGTACTTC. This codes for CASSLQAYEQYF.